Listed below are T cell receptor beta chains from one sample, sequenced in a study of human T cells and chemical hapten exposure. TCRdb fed the RACE reads into MiXCR, producing one record per CDR3 protein. Of under 450,000 distinct CDR3 sequences listed, nearly 5% were seen once; the top ten hold approximately 2.1%. The specimen was whole blood, collected in connection with sensitization to the hapten diphenylcyclopropenone (DPC). These TCRs come from a woman in her fifties or sixties with alopecia areata. Some clones in this sample may be carry-over from other donors' samples. The CDR3 runs from the conserved cysteine through the conserved F or W. The order of the fields is J gene, D gene, clone size, CDR3 length, V gene, CDR3 protein, CDR3 DNA. D genes are given only for firm matches. Rows may omit the clone size; those that give it use once, few, many or a size class.

>TRBJ1-2|-|many|15|TRBV18
CASSPGTDANYGYTF
TGTGCCAGCTCACCTGGGACGGATGCGAACTATGGCTACACCTTC
>TRBJ2-5|-|-|13|TRBV12-3/TRBV12-4
CASSPTSRETQYF
TGTGCCAGCAGTCCTACTAGCAGAGAGACCCAGTACTTC
>TRBJ1-1|TRBD1|-|15|TRBV18
CASSIGTGLNTEAFF
TGTGCCAGCTCAATCGGGACAGGTCTGAACACTGAAGCTTTCTTT
>TRBJ2-7|TRBD1|many|15|TRBV7-8
CASSPRGPDYYEQYF
TGTGCCAGCAGCCCCAGGGGGCCGGACTACTACGAGCAGTACTTC
>TRBJ1-6|TRBD1|many|15|TRBV20-1
CSARVPGTGDSPLHF
TGCAGTGCTAGAGTTCCCGGGACAGGGGATTCACCCCTCCACTTT
>TRBJ2-4|-|many|18|TRBV19
CASSPSGTGLLAKNIQYF
TGTGCCAGTAGTCCGAGCGGGACAGGACTTCTAGCCAAAAACATTCAGTACTTC
>TRBJ2-7|-|many|15|TRBV7-9
CASSLAGQGPYEQYF
TGTGCCAGCAGCTTAGCGGGCCAGGGGCCCTACGAGCAGTACTTC
>TRBJ1-5|-|many|15|TRBV6-6
CASRALSLSNQPQHF
TGTGCCAGCAGGGCATTATCCCTAAGCAATCAGCCCCAGCATTTT
>TRBJ2-5|TRBD1|-|14|TRBV2
CASKPGQIQETQYF
TGTGCCAGCAAGCCGGGACAGATACAAGAGACCCAGTACTTC
>TRBJ2-3|TRBD2|many|16|TRBV7-2
CASSLLAGATTDTQYF
TGTGCCAGCAGCTTACTAGCGGGGGCTACCACAGATACGCAGTATTTT
>TRBJ1-1|-|many|13|TRBV4-2
CASSQDRTEEAFF
TGTGCCAGCAGCCAAGATAGAACAGAGGAAGCTTTCTTT
>TRBJ1-6|-|few|13|TRBV12-3/TRBV12-4
CASSKETGSPLHF
TGTGCCAGCAGTAAAGAAACAGGTTCACCCCTCCACTTT
>TRBJ2-7|-|many|14|TRBV7-9
CASSSIKEMYEQYF
TGTGCCAGCAGCTCCATAAAGGAGATGTACGAGCAGTACTTC
>TRBJ1-1|-|-|13|TRBV9
CASSGTEDTEAFF
TGTGCCAGCAGCGGGACAGAAGACACTGAAGCTTTCTTT
>TRBJ2-7|TRBD1|many|14|TRBV20-1
CSAEPGQGWAEQYF
TGCAGTGCAGAACCGGGACAGGGGTGGGCCGAGCAGTACTTC
>TRBJ1-1|-|few|14|TRBV3-1
CASREQGASTEAFF
TGTGCTTCCCGCGAACAAGGGGCCTCGACTGAAGCTTTCTTT
>TRBJ1-2|-|once|15|TRBV28
CASSLQSPGEGGYTF
TGTGCCAGCAGTTTACAGTCCCCAGGGGAAGGAGGCTACACCTTC
>TRBJ2-3|-|many|15|TRBV9
CASSPQQGSTDTQYF
TGTGCCAGCAGCCCACAACAGGGAAGCACAGATACGCAGTATTTT
>TRBJ2-2|-|few|11|TRBV12-3/TRBV12-4
CASCGAEELFF
TGTGCCAGCTGCGGGGCAGAGGAGCTGTTTTTT
>TRBJ2-6|-|many|16|TRBV2
CASSGRVSSGANVLTF
TGTGCCAGCAGTGGCAGGGTTAGCTCTGGGGCCAACGTCCTGACTTTC
>TRBJ2-1|-|many|16|TRBV3-1
CASSQEVGGGDNEQFF
TGTGCCAGCAGCCAAGAAGTCGGGGGAGGAGACAATGAGCAGTTCTTC
>TRBJ1-2|-|many|14|TRBV5-6
CASSPSGVYGGYTF
TGTGCCAGCAGTCCGTCAGGGGTCTATGGCGGCTACACCTTC
>TRBJ1-2|TRBD1|many|15|TRBV5-1
CASSFRQGAYNGYTF
TGCGCCAGCAGCTTTCGACAGGGGGCGTATAATGGCTACACCTTC
>TRBJ2-7|-|many|15|TRBV7-8
CASSARGLSSYEQYF
TGTGCCAGCAGCGCTCGGGGCCTCAGCTCCTACGAGCAGTACTTC
>TRBJ2-7|TRBD2|many|14|TRBV5-1
CASSPTSLSNEQYF
TGCGCCAGCAGCCCGACTAGCTTATCGAACGAGCAGTACTTC
>TRBJ2-1|TRBD2|-|15|TRBV5-1
CASSLDLAGDNEQFF
TGCGCCAGCAGCTTGGATTTAGCGGGGGATAATGAGCAGTTCTTC
>TRBJ1-1|-|few|13|TRBV12-3/TRBV12-4
CASSILGRAAAFF
TGTGCCAGCAGTATCTTGGGGAGGGCTGCAGCTTTCTTT
>TRBJ1-6|-|-|17|TRBV6-6
CASSYLGRASYNSPLHF
TGTGCCAGCAGTTACCTAGGGCGAGCCTCCTATAATTCACCCCTCCACTTT
>TRBJ2-7|-|many|14|TRBV9
CASSVGGESYEQYF
TGTGCCAGCAGCGTCGGGGGAGAGTCCTACGAGCAGTACTTC
>TRBJ1-1|TRBD1|few|17|TRBV28
CASSFSSRGGRGTEAFF
TGTGCCAGCAGTTTCTCTAGCAGGGGGGGACGAGGTACTGAAGCTTTCTTT
>TRBJ1-4|-|few|14|TRBV7-9
CASSLVTAAEKLFF
TGTGCCAGCAGCTTAGTCACGGCAGCCGAAAAACTGTTTTTT